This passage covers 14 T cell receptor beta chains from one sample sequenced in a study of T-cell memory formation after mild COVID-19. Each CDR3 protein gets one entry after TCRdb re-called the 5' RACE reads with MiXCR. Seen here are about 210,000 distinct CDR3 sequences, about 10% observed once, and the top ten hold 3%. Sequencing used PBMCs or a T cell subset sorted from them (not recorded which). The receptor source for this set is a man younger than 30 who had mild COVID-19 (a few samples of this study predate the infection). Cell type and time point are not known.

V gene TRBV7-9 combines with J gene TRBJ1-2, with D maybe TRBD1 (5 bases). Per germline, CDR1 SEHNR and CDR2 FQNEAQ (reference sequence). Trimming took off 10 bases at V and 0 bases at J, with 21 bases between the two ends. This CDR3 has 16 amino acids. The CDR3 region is CATLSRGGETNYGYTF. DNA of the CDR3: TGTGCCACCCTAAGTAGGGGAGGAGAAACTAACTATGGCTACACCTTC.

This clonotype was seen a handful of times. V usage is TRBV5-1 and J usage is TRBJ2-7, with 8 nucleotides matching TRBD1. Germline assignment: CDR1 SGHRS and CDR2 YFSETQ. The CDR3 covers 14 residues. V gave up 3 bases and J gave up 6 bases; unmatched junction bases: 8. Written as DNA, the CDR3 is TGCGCCAGCAGCTCAGGACAGGGCGCCACCGAGCAGTACGTC. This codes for CASSSGQGATEQYV.

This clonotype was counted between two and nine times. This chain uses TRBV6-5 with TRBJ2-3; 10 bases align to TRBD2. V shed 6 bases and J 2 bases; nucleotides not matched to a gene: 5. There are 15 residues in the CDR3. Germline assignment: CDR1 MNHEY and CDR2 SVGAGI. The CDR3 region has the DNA TGTGCCAGCAGATCACTAGCGGGGCCCACAGATACGCAGTATTTT. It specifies CASRSLAGPTDTQYF.

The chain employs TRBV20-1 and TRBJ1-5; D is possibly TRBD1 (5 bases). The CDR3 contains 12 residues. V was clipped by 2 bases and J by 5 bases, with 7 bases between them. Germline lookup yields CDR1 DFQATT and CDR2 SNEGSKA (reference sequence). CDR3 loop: CSARMGDQPQHF. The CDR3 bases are TGCAGTGCTAGAATGGGGGATCAGCCCCAGCATTTT.

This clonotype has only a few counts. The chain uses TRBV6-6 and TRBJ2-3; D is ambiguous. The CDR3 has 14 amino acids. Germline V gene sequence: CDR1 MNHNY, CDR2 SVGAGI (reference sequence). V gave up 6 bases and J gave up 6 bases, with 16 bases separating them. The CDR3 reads CASSDDWARDTQYF. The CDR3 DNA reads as TGTGCCAGCAGCGACGACTGGGCTCGTGATACGCAGTATTTT.

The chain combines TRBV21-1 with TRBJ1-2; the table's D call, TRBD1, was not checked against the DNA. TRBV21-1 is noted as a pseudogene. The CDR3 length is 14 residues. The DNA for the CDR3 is TGTGCCAGCAGCAAACAGGGAGCTAACTATGGCTACACCTTC. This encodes CASSKQGANYGYTF.

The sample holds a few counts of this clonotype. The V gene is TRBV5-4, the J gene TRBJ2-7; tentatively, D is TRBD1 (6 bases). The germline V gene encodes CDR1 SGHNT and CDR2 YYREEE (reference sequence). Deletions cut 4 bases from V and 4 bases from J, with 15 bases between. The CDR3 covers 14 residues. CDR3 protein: CASSPSGTHYEQYF. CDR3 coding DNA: TGTGCCAGCAGCCCCTCGGGGACACATTACGAGCAGTACTTC.

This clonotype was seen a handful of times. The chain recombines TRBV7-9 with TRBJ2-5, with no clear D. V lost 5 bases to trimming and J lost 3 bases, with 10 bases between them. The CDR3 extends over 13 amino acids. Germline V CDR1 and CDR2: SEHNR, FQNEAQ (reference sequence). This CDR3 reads CASSIDSKETQYF. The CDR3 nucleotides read TGTGCCAGCAGCATAGACTCCAAAGAGACCCAGTACTTC.

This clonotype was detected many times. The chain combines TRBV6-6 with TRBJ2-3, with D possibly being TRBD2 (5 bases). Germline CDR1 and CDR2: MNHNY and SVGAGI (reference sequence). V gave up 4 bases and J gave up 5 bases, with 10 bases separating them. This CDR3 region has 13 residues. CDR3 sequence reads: CASSFSGEDTQYF. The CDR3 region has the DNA TGTGCCAGCAGTTTCTCCGGGGAAGATACGCAGTATTTT.

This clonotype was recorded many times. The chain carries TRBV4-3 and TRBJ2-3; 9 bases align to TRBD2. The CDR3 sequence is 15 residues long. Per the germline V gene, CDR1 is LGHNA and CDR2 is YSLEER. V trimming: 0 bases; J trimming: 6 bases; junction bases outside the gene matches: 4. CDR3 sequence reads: CASSQEGLAGDTQYF. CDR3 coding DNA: TGCGCCAGCAGCCAAGAAGGCCTAGCGGGGGATACGCAGTATTTT.

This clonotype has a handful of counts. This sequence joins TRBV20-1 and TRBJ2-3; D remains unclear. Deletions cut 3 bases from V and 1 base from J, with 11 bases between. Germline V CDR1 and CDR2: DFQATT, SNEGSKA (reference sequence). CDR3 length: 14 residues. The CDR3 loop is CSASIPLGTDTQYF. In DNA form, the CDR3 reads TGCAGTGCTAGTATACCCCTTGGCACAGATACGCAGTATTTT.

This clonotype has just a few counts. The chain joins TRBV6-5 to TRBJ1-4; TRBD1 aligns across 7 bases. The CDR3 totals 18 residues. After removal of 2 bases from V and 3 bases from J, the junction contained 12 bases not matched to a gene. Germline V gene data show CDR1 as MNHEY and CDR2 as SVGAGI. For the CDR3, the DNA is TGTGCCAGCAGTTACGGCTCAGGGGGAAGTTTCCCTAATGAAAAACTGTTTTTT. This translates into CASSYGSGGSFPNEKLFF.

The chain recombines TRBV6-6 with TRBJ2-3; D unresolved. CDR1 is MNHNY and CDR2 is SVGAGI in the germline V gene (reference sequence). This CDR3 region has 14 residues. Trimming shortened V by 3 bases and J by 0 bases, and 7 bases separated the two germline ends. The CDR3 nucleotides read TGTGCCAGCAGTTATCAGGAGAGCACAGATACGCAGTATTTT. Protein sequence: CASSYQESTDTQYF.

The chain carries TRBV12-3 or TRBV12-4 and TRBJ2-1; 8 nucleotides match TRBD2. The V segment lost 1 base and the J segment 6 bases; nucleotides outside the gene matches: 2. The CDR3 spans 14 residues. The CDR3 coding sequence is TGTGCCAGCAGTTTAGGGGGGACTAGCAATGAGCAGTTCTTC. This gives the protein CASSLGGTSNEQFF.